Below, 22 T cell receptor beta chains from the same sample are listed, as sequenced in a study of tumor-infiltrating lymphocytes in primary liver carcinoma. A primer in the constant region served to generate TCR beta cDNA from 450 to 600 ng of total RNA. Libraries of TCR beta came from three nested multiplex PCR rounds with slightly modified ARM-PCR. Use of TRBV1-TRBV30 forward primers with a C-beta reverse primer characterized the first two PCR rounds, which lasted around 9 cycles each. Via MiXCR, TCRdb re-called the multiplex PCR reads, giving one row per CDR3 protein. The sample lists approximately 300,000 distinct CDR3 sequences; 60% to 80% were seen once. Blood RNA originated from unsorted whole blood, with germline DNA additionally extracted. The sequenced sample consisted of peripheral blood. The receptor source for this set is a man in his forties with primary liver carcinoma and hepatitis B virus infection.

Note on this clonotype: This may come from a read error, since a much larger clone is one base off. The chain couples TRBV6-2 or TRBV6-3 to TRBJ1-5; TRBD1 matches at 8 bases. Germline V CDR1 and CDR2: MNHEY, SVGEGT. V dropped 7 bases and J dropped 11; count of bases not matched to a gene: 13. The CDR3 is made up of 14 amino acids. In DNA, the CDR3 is TGTGCCAGCAAGACCAGGGGGCGCGGGCAGTCCCAGCATTTT. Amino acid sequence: CASKTRGRGQSQHF.

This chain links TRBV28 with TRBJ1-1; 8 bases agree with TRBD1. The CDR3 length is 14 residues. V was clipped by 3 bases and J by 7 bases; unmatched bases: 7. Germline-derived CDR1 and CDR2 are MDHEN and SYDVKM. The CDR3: CASSFPAGGNEAFF. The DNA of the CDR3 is TGTGCCAGCAGTTTCCCCGCAGGGGGCAATGAAGCTTTCTTT.

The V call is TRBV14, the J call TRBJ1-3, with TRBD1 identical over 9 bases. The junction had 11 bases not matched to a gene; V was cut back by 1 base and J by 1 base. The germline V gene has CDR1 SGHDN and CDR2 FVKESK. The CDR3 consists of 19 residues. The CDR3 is CASSQGTGTGWKSGNTIYF. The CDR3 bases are TGTGCCAGCAGCCAAGGCACCGGGACAGGGTGGAAATCTGGAAACACCATATATTTT.

This CDR3 reads CASTTPGPRSYEQYF. In DNA form, the CDR3 reads TGTGCCAGCACCACTCCCGGGCCCCGCTCCTACGAGCAGTACTTC. The chain employs TRBV28 and TRBJ2-7; D is unclear. Germline V gene data show CDR1 as MDHEN and CDR2 as SYDVKM. The CDR3 covers 15 residues. V was clipped by 7 bases and J by 0 bases, with 16 bases between them.

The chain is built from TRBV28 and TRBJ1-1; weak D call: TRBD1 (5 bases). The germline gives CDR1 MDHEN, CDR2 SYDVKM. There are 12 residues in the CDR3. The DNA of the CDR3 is TGTGCTATTCTCGGGGGGAACACTGAAGCTTTCTTT. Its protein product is CAILGGNTEAFF. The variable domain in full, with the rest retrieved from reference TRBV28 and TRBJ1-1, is DVKVTQSSRYLVKRTGEKVFLECVQDMDHENMFWYRQDPGLGLRLIYFSYDVKMKEKGDIPEGYSVSREKKERFSLILESASTNQTSMYLCAILGGNTEAFFGQGTRLTVV.

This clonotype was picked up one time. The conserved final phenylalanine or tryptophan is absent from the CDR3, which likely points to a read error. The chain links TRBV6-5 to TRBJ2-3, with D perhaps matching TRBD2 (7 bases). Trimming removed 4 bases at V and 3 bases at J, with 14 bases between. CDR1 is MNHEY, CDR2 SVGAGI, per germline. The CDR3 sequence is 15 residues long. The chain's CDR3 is CASSWSRGATDTQYY. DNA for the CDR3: TGTGCCAGCAGTTGGTCTCGGGGGGCGACAGATACGCAGTATTAT.

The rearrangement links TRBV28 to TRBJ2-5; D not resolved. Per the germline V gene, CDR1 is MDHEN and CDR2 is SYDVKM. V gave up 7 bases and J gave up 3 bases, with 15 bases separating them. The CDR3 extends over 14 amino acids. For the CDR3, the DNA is TGTGCCAGCAATACCCTGACTGGAAAAGAGACCCAGTACTTC. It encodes CASNTLTGKETQYF.

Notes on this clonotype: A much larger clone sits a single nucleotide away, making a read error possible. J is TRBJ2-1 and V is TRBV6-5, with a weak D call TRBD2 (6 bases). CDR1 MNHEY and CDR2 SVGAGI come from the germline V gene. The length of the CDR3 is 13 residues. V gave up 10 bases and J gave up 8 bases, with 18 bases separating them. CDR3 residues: CANSDQLAHEQFF. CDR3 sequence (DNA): TGTGCCAACAGCGATCAACTAGCCCATGAGCAGTTCTTC.

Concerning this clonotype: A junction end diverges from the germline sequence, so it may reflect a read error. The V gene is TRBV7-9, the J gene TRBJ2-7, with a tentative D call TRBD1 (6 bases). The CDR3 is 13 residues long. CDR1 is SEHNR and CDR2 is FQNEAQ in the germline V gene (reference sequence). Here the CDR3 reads CDSSLAGDWEQYF. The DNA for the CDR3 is TGTGACAGCAGCTTAGCAGGGGATTGGGAGCAGTACTTC.

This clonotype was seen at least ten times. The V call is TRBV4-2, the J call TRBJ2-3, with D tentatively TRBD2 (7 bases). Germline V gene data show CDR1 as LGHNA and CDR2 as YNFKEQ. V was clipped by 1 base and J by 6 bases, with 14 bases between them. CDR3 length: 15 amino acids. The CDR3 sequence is CASSQAEGGGDTQYF. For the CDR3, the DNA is TGTGCCAGCAGCCAAGCGGAGGGAGGGGGGGATACGCAGTATTTT.

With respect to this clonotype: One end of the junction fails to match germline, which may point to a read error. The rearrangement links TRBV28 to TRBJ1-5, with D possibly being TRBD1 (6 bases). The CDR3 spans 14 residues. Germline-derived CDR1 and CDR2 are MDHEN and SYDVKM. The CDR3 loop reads CVSRPTGSTQPQHF. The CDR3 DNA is TGTGTCAGCAGGCCCACAGGGTCGACTCAGCCCCAGCATTTT.

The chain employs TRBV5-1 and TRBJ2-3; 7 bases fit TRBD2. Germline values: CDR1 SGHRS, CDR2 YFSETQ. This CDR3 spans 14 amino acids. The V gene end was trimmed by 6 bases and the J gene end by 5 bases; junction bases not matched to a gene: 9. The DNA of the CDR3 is TGCGCCAGCATGAGCGGGGACGGGGGAGATACGCAGTATTTT. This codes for CASMSGDGGDTQYF.

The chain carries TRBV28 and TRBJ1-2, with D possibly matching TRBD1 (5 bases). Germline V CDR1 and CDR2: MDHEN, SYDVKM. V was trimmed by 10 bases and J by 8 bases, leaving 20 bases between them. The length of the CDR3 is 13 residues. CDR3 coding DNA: TGTGCCAACACCCCGCGTGGGGGAAGGGGCTACACCTTC. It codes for CANTPRGGRGYTF.

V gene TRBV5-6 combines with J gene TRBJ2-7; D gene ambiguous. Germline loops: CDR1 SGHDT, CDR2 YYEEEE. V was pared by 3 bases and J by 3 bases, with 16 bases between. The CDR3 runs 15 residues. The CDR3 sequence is CASSSARGVVYEQYF. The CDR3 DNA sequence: TGTGCCAGCAGCTCGGCTCGTGGGGTCGTCTACGAGCAGTACTTC.

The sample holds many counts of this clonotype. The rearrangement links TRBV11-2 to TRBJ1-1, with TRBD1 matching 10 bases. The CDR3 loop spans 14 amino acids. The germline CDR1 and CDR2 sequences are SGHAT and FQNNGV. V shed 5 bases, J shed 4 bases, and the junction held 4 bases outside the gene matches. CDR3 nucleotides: TGTGCCAGCAGCCAGGGACAGGGGTCCACTGAAGCTTTCTTT. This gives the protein CASSQGQGSTEAFF.

CDR3 region: CASSLGQNSNQPQHF. In DNA form, the CDR3 reads TGCGCCAGCAGCCTTGGACAGAATAGCAATCAGCCCCAGCATTTT. The chain uses TRBV5-1 and TRBJ1-5, with D maybe TRBD1 (6 bases). Germline CDR1 reads SGHRS; CDR2 reads YFSETQ. The CDR3 covers 15 residues. With 4 bases removed from V and 0 bases from J, the gap between germline ends came to 11 bases.

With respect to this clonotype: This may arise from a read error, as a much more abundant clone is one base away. CDR3 protein: CASSGQPFYEQYF. The DNA of the CDR3 is TGTGCCAGCAGTGGACAGCCTTTCTACGAGCAGTACTTC. The chain couples TRBV6-6 to TRBJ2-7, with a weak D call TRBD1 (6 bases). This CDR3 has 13 residues. Germline CDR1 and CDR2: MNHNY and SVGAGI (reference sequence). V lost 5 bases and J 3 bases, leaving 11 bases between the germline ends.

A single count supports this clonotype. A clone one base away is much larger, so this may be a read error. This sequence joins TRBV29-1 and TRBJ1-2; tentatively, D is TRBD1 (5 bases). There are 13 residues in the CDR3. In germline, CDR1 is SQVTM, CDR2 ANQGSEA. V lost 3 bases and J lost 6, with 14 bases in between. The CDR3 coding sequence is TGCAGCGTTGATAGGGACGGGGTCCATGGCTACACCTTC. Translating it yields CSVDRDGVHGYTF.

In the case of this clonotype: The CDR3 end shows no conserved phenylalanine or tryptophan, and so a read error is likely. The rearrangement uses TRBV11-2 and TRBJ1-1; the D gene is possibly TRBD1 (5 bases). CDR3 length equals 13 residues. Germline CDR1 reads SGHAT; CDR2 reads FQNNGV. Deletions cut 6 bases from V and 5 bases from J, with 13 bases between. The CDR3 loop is CASSRGGVTEAFS. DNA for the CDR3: TGTGCCAGCAGTCGGGGGGGTGTTACTGAAGCTTTCTCT.

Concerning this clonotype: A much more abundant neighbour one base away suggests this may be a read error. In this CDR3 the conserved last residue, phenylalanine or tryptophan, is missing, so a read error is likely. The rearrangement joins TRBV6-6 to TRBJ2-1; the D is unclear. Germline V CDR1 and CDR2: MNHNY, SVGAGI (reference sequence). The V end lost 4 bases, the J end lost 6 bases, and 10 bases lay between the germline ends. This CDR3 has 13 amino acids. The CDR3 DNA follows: TGTGCCAGCAGTTTCTCTTCCAGCAATGAGCAGTTCCTC. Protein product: CASSFSSSNEQFL.

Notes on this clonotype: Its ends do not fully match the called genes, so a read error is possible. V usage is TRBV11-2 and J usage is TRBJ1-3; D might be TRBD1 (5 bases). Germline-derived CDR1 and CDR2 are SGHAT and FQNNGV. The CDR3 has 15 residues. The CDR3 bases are TGTGCCAACAGCCCCCGAGGGGCAGGTGGAAACACCATGTATTTT. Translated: CANSPRGAGGNTMYF.

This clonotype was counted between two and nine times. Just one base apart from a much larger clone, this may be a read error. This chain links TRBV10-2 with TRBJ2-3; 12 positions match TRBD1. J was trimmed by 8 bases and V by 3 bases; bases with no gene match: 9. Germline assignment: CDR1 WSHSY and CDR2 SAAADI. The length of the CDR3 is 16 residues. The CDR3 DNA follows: TGCGCCAGCAGTGACTGGGACAGGGGGCCCACTGGTACGCAGTATTTT. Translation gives CASSDWDRGPTGTQYF.